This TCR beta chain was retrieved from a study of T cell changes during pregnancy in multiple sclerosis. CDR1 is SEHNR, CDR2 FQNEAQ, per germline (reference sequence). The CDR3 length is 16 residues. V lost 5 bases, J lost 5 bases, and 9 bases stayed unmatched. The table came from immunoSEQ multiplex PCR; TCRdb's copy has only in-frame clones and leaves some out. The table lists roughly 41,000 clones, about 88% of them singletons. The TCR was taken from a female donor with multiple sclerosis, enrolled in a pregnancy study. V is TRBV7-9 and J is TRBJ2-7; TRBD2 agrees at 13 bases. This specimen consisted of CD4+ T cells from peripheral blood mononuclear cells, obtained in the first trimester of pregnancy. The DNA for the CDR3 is TGTGCCAGCAGCAAAAGGACTAGCGGGAGAGGGAACGAGCAGTACTTC. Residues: CASSKRTSGRGNEQYF.